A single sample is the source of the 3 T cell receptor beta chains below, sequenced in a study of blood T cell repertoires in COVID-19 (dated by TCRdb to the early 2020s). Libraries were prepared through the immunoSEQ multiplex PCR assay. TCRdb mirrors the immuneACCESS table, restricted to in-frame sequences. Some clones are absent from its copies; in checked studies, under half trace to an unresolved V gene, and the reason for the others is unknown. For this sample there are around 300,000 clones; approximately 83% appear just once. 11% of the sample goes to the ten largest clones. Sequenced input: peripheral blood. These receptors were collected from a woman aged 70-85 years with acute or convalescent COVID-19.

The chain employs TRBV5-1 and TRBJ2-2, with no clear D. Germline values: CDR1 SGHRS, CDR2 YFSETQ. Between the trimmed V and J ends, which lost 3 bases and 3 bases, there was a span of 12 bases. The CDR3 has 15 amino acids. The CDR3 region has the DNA TGCGCCAGCAGCTCATTTGGCCGTGACACCGGGGAGCTGTTTTTT. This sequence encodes CASSSFGRDTGELFF.

CDR3 sequence (DNA): TGTGCCAGCAGTAGTTCACGCCTTCCGAACACTGAAGCTTTCTTT. Amino acid sequence: CASSSSRLPNTEAFF. This sequence joins TRBV7-8 and TRBJ1-1, with D unresolved. Per germline, CDR1 SGHVS and CDR2 FQNEAQ. This CDR3 is 15 amino acids long. V gave up 6 bases and J gave up 1 base, with 15 bases separating them.

CDR3 amino acids: CASSTERQDVSYGYTF. The CDR3 DNA reads as TGTGCCAGCTCAACAGAAAGACAGGATGTTTCCTATGGCTACACCTTC. This rearrangement joins TRBV18 to TRBJ1-2, with D possibly being TRBD1 (6 bases). Deletions cut 5 bases from V and 4 bases from J, with 20 bases between. Germline V CDR1 and CDR2: KGHSH, LQKENI. CDR3 length equals 16 residues.